Here is one T cell receptor (beta chain) with its context. Its antigen is unidentified. V lost 3 bases, J lost 3 bases, and 15 bases lay in between. Germline CDR1 is GTSNPN and CDR2 is SVGIG (reference sequence). This CDR3 is 14 amino acids long. The PCR employed 60 Vbeta primers together with 13 Jbeta primers. Assay used: immunoSEQ multiplex PCR; TCRdb lists only in-frame clones, some missing. This sample carries 150,000 to 200,000 clones, approximately 85% of them seen once, and the ten largest clones take 9.3%. The record originates from a study of cytomegalovirus exposure and HLA in healthy donors. Study-level findings and limits: Sequencing likely caused a cluster of highly shared sequence variants.

The receptor was derived from a man younger than 35 in good health and CMV-seropositive. The sequenced sample consisted of PBMCs. The chain uses TRBV30 and TRBJ2-7; D is possibly TRBD2 (7 bases). CDR3: CAWRGVGGHYEQYF. The CDR3, as DNA: TGTGCCTGGAGAGGGGTGGGGGGGCACTACGAGCAGTACTTC.